The 20 T cell receptor beta chains given below trace back to one sample, sequenced in a study of T cell repertoires in cytomegalovirus infection (dated by TCRdb to the late 2010s). The label giving this sample's treatment or condition can be read as: in vitro stimulation with specific CMV peptide epitopes to enrich CMV-specific T cells. Their specific antigens are unknown. The instrument given in TCRdb is Illumina HiSeq 1500. The public reads were reprocessed in TCRdb via fastp at Q25 and MiXCR, keeping in-frame beta chains. A single entry per CDR3 protein holds the most common genes and DNA from its merged rows. For this sample there are about 700,000 distinct CDR3 sequences; roughly 30% appear just once. About 20% of the sample is taken by the ten largest. The source material was cultured PBMCs, sampled from culture after CMV antigen stimulation. The receptors shown here come from a human donor in good health (CMV status not recorded). Some clones in this sample may be carry-over from other donors' samples.

The chain recombines TRBV10-3 with TRBJ2-1; D tentatively reads TRBD1 or TRBD2 (5 bases each). V lost 6 bases to trimming and J lost 5 bases, with 14 bases between them. The CDR3 has 14 amino acids. Germline lookup yields CDR1 ENHRY and CDR2 SYGVKD. This chain's CDR3 is CAISTGTVDNEQFF. As DNA, the CDR3 is TGTGCCATCAGCACCGGGACGGTAGACAATGAGCAGTTCTTC.

The chain combines TRBV20-1 with TRBJ2-3; 9 positions match TRBD2. V dropped 6 bases and J dropped 4; count of bases not matched to a gene: 8. The CDR3 consists of 14 residues. Germline CDR1 DFQATT, CDR2 SNEGSKA (reference sequence). The CDR3 protein is CSARRAGGSDTQYF. In DNA form, the CDR3 reads TGCAGTGCCCGCCGAGCGGGAGGCTCAGATACGCAGTATTTT.

This clonotype was observed a handful of times. The chain couples TRBV7-2 to TRBJ2-2; D remains unclear. The V and J ends lost 5 bases and 4 bases respectively, with 11 bases between them. Per germline, CDR1 SGHTA and CDR2 FQGNSA. The CDR3 covers 14 residues. The DNA of the CDR3 is TGTGCCAGCAGCCCGCGGTTGTCCACCGGGGAGCTGTTTTTT. Translated: CASSPRLSTGELFF.

The CDR3 DNA follows: TGTGCCAGCAGTCGATCGGGACGGAGTATCTCTGGAAACACCATATATTTT. It is translated as CASSRSGRSISGNTIYF. This rearrangement joins TRBV6-1 to TRBJ1-3; TRBD1 might be the D (5 bases). Germline V gene lookup returns CDR1 MNHNS and CDR2 SASEGT. The V end was cut by 5 bases, the J end by 0 bases, with 17 bases between. The CDR3 is 17 amino acids.

This clonotype was recorded a few times. A junction end diverges from the germline sequence, so it may reflect a read error. The rearrangement uses TRBV7-6 and TRBJ1-4; the D gene is possibly TRBD1 (6 bases). Germline assignment: CDR1 SGHVS and CDR2 FNYEAQ. This CDR3 region has 14 residues. The CDR3 DNA is TGTGCCAGCAGACCAGGACAGCCTAATGAGAAACTGTTTTTT. It encodes CASRPGQPNEKLFF.

The rearrangement uses TRBV5-3 and TRBJ2-2, with 8 bases fitting TRBD2. TRBV5-3 is labeled an ORF, and its function is uncertain. This CDR3 is 14 amino acids long. Unmatched junction bases numbered 8, after V lost 8 bases and J lost 5 bases. CDR3 nucleotides: TGTGCCAGCAGCCCCGGGACTAGGACCGGGGAGCTGTTTTTT. It encodes CASSPGTRTGELFF.

With respect to this clonotype: One end of the junction fails to match germline, which may point to a read error. In DNA form, the CDR3 reads TGTGCCAGCAGCCGGACAGGGGGTCTAGCCATAAACATTCAGTACTTC. It encodes CASSRTGGLAINIQYF. The chain uses TRBV7-2 and TRBJ2-4; 10 positions match TRBD1. CDR3 length: 16 amino acids. The germline CDR1 and CDR2 sequences are SGHTA and FQGNSA.

The chain has TRBV6-6 and TRBJ2-5; D might be TRBD1 or TRBD2, each matching 5 bases. This CDR3 comprises 13 residues. The V gene's germline CDR1 is MNHNY and CDR2 SVGAGI (reference sequence). The V and J ends lost 7 bases and 3 bases respectively, with 12 bases between them. The CDR3 coding sequence is TGTGCCAGCACAAACGGGGCTGAAGAGACCCAGTACTTC. Its translation is CASTNGAEETQYF.

This chain connects TRBV12-3 or TRBV12-4 to TRBJ2-5; the D is unclear. V was pared by 5 bases and J by 5 bases, with 18 bases between. The CDR3 has 15 residues. The CDR3 region has the DNA TGTGCCAGCAGTCCTAGGTGGCAGAGTCGGGAGACCCAGTACTTC. It encodes CASSPRWQSRETQYF.

The chain couples TRBV7-9 to TRBJ1-5; 7 bases are a match to TRBD1. The CDR3 spans 16 residues. V shed 5 bases, J shed 3 bases, and the junction held 10 bases outside the gene matches. Germline V gene lookup returns CDR1 SEHNR and CDR2 FQNEAQ (reference sequence). CDR3 sequence reads: CASSRDRVGINQPQHF. The CDR3 DNA sequence: TGTGCCAGCAGCCGTGACAGGGTGGGGATCAATCAGCCCCAGCATTTT.

In DNA form, the CDR3 reads TGTGCCAGCAGACTAACCGGCGGCGGGGGGGAGACCCAGTACTTC. This encodes CASRLTGGGGETQYF. The chain combines TRBV6-1 with TRBJ2-5; 8 bases map to TRBD2. The J segment lost 5 bases and the V segment lost 6 bases, leaving 11 bases of the junction unmatched. The CDR3 length is 15 residues. Germline values: CDR1 MNHNS, CDR2 SASEGT.

This clonotype was found a few times. V gene TRBV6-5 combines with J gene TRBJ2-3; 10 bases are a match to TRBD2. Per the germline V gene, CDR1 is MNHEY and CDR2 is SVGAGI. The CDR3 runs 15 residues. V gave up 6 bases and J gave up 3 bases; unmatched junction bases: 6. DNA for the CDR3: TGTGCCAGCAGGAGGAGCGGGGGGGAAACAGATACGCAGTATTTT. Residues: CASRRSGGETDTQYF.

This chain connects TRBV5-4 to TRBJ2-1; 8 bases map to TRBD1. The ends lost 4 bases at V and 0 bases at J; junction bases unmatched: 6. The germline gives CDR1 SGHNT, CDR2 YYREEE (reference sequence). The CDR3 covers 16 residues. CDR3 loop: CASSTRTGSSYNEQFF. DNA for the CDR3: TGTGCCAGCAGCACAAGGACAGGGAGCTCCTACAATGAGCAGTTCTTC.

This clonotype has more than one count but fewer than ten. V usage is TRBV7-9 and J usage is TRBJ1-1; 11 nucleotides align to TRBD1. Trimming cost V 5 bases and J 3 bases; bases outside gene matches: 8. This CDR3 comprises 16 residues. CDR1 is SEHNR and CDR2 is FQNEAQ in the germline V gene (reference sequence). The CDR3 reads CASSTRDRGSYTEAFF. CDR3 DNA sequence: TGTGCCAGCAGCACCCGGGACAGGGGGTCCTACACTGAAGCTTTCTTT.

The chain links TRBV25-1 to TRBJ1-6, with unresolved D. Between the trimmed V and J ends, which lost 6 bases and 1 base, there was a span of 7 bases. The CDR3 is 14 residues long. Germline V gene sequence: CDR1 MGHDK, CDR2 SYGVNS. Here the CDR3 reads CASRGGSYNSPLHF. CDR3 DNA: TGTGCCAGCAGGGGTGGGTCCTATAATTCACCCCTCCACTTT.

The CDR3 bases are TGTGCCAGCAGTCCGGTATGGCGGGAGAGGGATACGCAGTATTTT. Translated, it gives CASSPVWRERDTQYF. The genes are TRBV27 and TRBJ2-3; 7 bases are shared with TRBD2. The CDR3 contains 15 residues. The germline CDR1 and CDR2 sequences are MNHEY and SMNVEV (reference sequence). V shed 5 bases and J 6 bases; nucleotides not matched to a gene: 11.

The J gene is TRBJ2-1, the V gene TRBV14, with D possibly being TRBD2 (5 bases). V gave up 4 bases and J gave up 6 bases, with 19 bases separating them. Germline V gene data show CDR1 as SGHDN and CDR2 as FVKESK. The CDR3 runs to 16 residues. CDR3 in amino acids: CASSPPLGLRGNEQFF. The CDR3 DNA reads TGTGCCAGCAGCCCCCCCCTAGGTCTTCGGGGCAATGAGCAGTTCTTC.

The table lists this clonotype with a count of one. The conserved phenylalanine or tryptophan is not found at the CDR3 terminus, so this likely reflects a read error. The chain is built from TRBV19 and TRBJ2-7; 10 bases line up with TRBD2. CDR3 length equals 18 residues. Germline CDR1 and CDR2: LNHDA and SQIVND (reference sequence). V was clipped by 4 bases and J by 1 base; unmatched bases: 13. For the CDR3, the DNA is TGTGCCAGTAGTACCCAAAGACTAGCGGGTTCGCATTCCTACGAGCAGTACTTA. It is translated as CASSTQRLAGSHSYEQYL.

The chain joins TRBV20-1 to TRBJ2-7, with D possibly TRBD1 on 6 matching bases. Trimming stripped 2 bases from V and 6 bases from J, with 17 bases between. CDR3 size: 14 residues. Germline CDR1 is DFQATT and CDR2 is SNEGSKA (reference sequence). In nucleotides, the CDR3 is TGCAGTGCTAGATTCCGGGCAGGGGCGGGCGAGCAGTACTTC. Protein sequence: CSARFRAGAGEQYF.

Turning to this clonotype: The CDR3 carries no conserved terminal phenylalanine or tryptophan, so it likely arises from a read error. Because the CDR3's place on the DNA is in doubt, the DNA is left out and the CDR3 is given as listed by TCRdb. The chain is built from TRBV12-3 or TRBV12-4 and TRBJ1-2. Ends included, the CDR3 has 13 residues. The CDR3 is CASSHFQGVGPLV.